This T cell receptor beta chain was documented in a study of cytomegalovirus exposure and HLA in healthy donors. Study findings and constraints: Some TCR beta chains (164 of them) were listed as cytomegalovirus-associated. Accurate prediction of HLA-A and HLA-B alleles (for most subjects) was reportedly achieved from TCR beta sequences. Analyses of presence/absence relied on an assumption of roughly uniform sequencing depth across donors.

About this clone itself: Its matching antigen is unknown.

Vbeta (60) and Jbeta (13) primers were used in the PCR. Using immunoSEQ multiplex PCR, the repertoire was profiled, and TCRdb retains in-frame clones only, with some absent. There are 120,000 to 150,000 clones in the sample; about two thirds occur only once, and 1.5% to 2% lies in the top ten. The CDR3 covers 15 residues. V shed 4 bases, J shed 8 bases, and the junction held 10 bases outside the gene matches. CDR1 and CDR2 from the germline V gene are SGDLS and YYNGEE. The V gene is TRBV9, the J gene TRBJ2-1; TRBD2 matches at 9 bases. The sequencing input was PBMCs. This clonotype was sampled from a woman younger than 30 in good health and CMV-seronegative. Here the CDR3 DNA reads TGTGCCAGCAGCCCCCAGGGGCGGGAGGGCGATGAGCAGTTCTTC. As protein: CASSPQGREGDEQFF.